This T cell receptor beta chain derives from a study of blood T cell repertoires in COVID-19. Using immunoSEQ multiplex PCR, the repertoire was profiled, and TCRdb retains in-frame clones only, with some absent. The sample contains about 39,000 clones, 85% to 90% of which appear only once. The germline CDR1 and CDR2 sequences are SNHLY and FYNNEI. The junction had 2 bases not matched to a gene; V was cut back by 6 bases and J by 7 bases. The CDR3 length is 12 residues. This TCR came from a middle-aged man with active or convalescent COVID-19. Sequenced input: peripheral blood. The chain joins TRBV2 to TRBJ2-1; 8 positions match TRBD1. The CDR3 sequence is CASSDRGNEQFF. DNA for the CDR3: TGTGCCAGCAGCGACAGGGGAAATGAGCAGTTCTTC.